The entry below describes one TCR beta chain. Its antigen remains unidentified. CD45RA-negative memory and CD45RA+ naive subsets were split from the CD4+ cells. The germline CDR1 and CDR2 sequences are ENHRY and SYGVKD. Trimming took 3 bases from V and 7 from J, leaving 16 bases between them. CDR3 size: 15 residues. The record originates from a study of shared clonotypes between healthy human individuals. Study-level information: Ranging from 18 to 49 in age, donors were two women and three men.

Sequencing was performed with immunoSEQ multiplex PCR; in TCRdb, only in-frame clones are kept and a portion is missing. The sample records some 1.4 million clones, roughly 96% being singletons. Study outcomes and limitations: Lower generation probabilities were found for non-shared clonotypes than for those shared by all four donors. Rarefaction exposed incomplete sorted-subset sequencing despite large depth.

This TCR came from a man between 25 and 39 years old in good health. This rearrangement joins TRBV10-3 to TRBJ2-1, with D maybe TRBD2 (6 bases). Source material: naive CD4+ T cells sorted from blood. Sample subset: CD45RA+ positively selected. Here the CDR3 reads CAISDPKGGYNEQFF. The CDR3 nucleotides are TGTGCCATCAGTGACCCAAAAGGAGGGTATAATGAGCAGTTCTTC.